This T cell receptor (beta chain) was recovered during a study of blood T cell repertoires in COVID-19. Study information: In each case, the material was cDNA or gDNA derived from T cells, B-cell-depleted T cells, or PBMCs.

As processed by the authors: Nucleated cell number was recorded as an estimate derived from reference gene primer amplification. Only in-frame clones appear in the TCRdb table, and some are missing; sequencing was by immunoSEQ multiplex PCR. That table supplies the V and J calls and clone size; D and trimming were determined from the DNA. The data contain fewer than 350,000 clones, roughly nine tenths of them singletons. Germline CDR1 is SGHTA and CDR2 is FQGNSA. This CDR3 contains 12 residues. Trimming pared 6 bases from V and 15 bases from J, leaving 18 bases between. The specimen was peripheral blood. The rearrangement links TRBV7-2 to TRBJ2-1; D gene unclear. The clonotype was recovered from a woman aged 25 to 39 with COVID-19, enrolled during active disease. Here the CDR3 reads CASSIAHHAMFF. Written as DNA, the CDR3 is TGTGCCAGCAGTATAGCCCATCATGCGATGTTCTTC.